This TCR beta chain was identified in a study of identical twins. Only a few counts were recorded for this clonotype. As yet, its antigen is unknown. CDR3 length equals 15 residues. Deletions cut 6 bases from V and 2 bases from J, with 16 bases between. CDR1 and CDR2 (germline): MNHNS, SASEGT. Each CDR3 protein is one row after TCRdb ran MiXCR on the 5' RACE reads. The table includes roughly 230,000 distinct CDR3 sequences, 6.5% to 9.5% detected once. Notes on the study in general: Fewer insertions marked abundant cord blood beta clonotypes; young adult naive trended weakly, memory not at all. It was possible that invariant MAIT and iNKT cells partly confounded the zero-insertion analyses. Cross-sectional statistics underpinned the conclusions; the same donors were not followed.

This sample also appeared in a second study, on yellow fever vaccine responses in identical twins.

The V call is TRBV6-1, the J call TRBJ2-5; weak D call: TRBD1 (5 bases). This TCR was recovered from a young woman in good health. Sequenced: CD8+ T cells sorted from blood. The CDR3 DNA is TGTGCCAGCAGCAATCCGCGACAGCAACAAGAGACCCAGTACTTC. It is translated as CASSNPRQQQETQYF.